The 11 T cell receptor beta chains in this list originate from one sample, sequenced in a study of tissue T cells after allogeneic stem cell transplantation. The assay was immunoSEQ multiplex PCR, and TCRdb's table has in-frame clones only and misses some. The sample yields a few thousand clones, around 48% seen once. Time point meaning: mouse harvest day 7 after allogeneic transplant. Mouse grafts combined 10^7 T-cell-depleted bone marrow cells with 10^6 splenic CD5+ T cells. The sequenced sample was gut tissue. Every receptor here comes from a female BALB/c mouse given C57BL/6 T cells with graft-versus-host disease after an allogeneic hematopoietic cell transplant.

Points on this clone: Germline and genes: mouse. Read coverage stops 1 residue before the CDR3 terminus; the germline J gene supplies the remainder. The gene calls are TRBV3 and TRBJ2-4; the D gene is possibly TRBD1 (7 bases). This CDR3 has 14 residues. Germline CDR1 and CDR2: SNHLY and FYNGKV (reference sequence). Trimming removed 3 bases at V and 5 bases at J, with 12 bases between. The sequenced CDR3 bases are TGTGCCAGCAGCTTGAGGGGGCTCGGAAACACCTTGTAC. Translation: CASSLRGLGNTLY. The entire CDR3 reads CASSLRGLGNTLYF.

A remark on this clone: The genes and germline here are from mouse. The CDR3 goes on 1 residue after the read ends, and that part is filled in from the germline J gene. The chain combines TRBV5 with TRBJ2-1, with a weak D call TRBD2 (7 bases). Germline CDR1 LGHNA, CDR2 YNLKQL (reference sequence). The CDR3 contains 15 residues. Trimming took 0 bases from V and 3 from J, leaving 9 bases between them. CDR3 residues: CASSQDWGAYAEQFF. The sequenced CDR3 bases are TGTGCCAGCAGCCAAGATTGGGGGGCCTATGCTGAGCAGTTC.

The sample holds one count of this clone. Gene names are mouse gene names. The read falls 1 residue short of the CDR3 end, and the missing part is taken from the germline J gene. The rearrangement links TRBV23 to TRBJ2-4. Germline loops: CDR1 KGHTA, CDR2 FQNQQP. The length of the CDR3 is 14 residues. The CDR3 reads CSSSPGSSQNTLYF. The sequenced CDR3 bases are TGCTCCAGCAGTCCCGGCTCTAGTCAAAACACCTTGTAC. Based on the CDR3 plus reference TRBV23 and TRBJ2-4, the full variable domain is DAAVTQKPRYLIKMKGQEAEMKCIPEKGHTAVFWYQQKQSKELKFLIYFQNQQPLDQIDMVKERFSAVCPSSSLCSLGIRTCEAEDSALYLCSSSPGSSQNTLYFGAGTRLSVL.

In regard to this clone: The germline and genes are mouse ones. The CDR3 end is not reached by the read, which stops 1 residue before it; the germline J gene fills it in. The genes are TRBV26 and TRBJ1-2; possibly TRBD1 for D (6 bases). Trimming pared 4 bases from V and 7 bases from J, leaving 10 bases between. CDR3 length equals 12 residues. The germline V gene has CDR1 KGHPV and CDR2 FQNQEV (reference sequence). The covered CDR3 bases are TGTGCCAGCAGTCAACAGGGATTCGACTACACC. As protein: CASSQQGFDYT. The entire CDR3 protein reads CASSQQGFDYTF.

There are a few counts of this clone. Genes and germline are mouse. CDR3 bases read: TGTGCCTGGAGGCCCTGGGCTGAGCAGTTC. Translated, it gives CAWRPWAEQF. The CDR3 reads in full as CAWRPWAEQFF. V usage is TRBV31 and J usage is TRBJ2-1; D is unclear. The read falls 1 residue short of the CDR3 end, and the missing part is taken from the germline J gene. The CDR3 is 11 residues long. CDR1 is GKSSPN, CDR2 SITVG, per germline. V was cut by 3 bases and J by 7 bases, with 7 bases left in between.

To note about this clone: The gene names given are mouse names. The read terminates 1 residue before the CDR3 end, so the remaining end is supplied by the germline J gene. This chain uses TRBV1 with TRBJ2-2, with D uncertain. The V end was cut by 3 bases, the J end by 0 bases, with 8 bases between. The germline gives CDR1 NSQYPW, CDR2 LRSPGD (reference sequence). This CDR3 contains 15 residues. The CDR3: CTCSARQANTGQLYF. Partial CDR3 DNA: TGCACCTGCAGTGCTCGGCAGGCAAACACCGGGCAGCTCTAC.

In this sample, this clone turned up once. Gene names refer to mouse genes. The CDR3 goes on 1 residue after the read ends, and that part is filled in from the germline J gene. The chain is built from TRBV26 and TRBJ2-2; no clear D gene. This CDR3 comprises 14 residues. CDR1 and CDR2 (germline): KGHPV, FQNQEV (reference sequence). V was cut by 3 bases and J by 0 bases, with 5 bases left in between. The chain's CDR3 is CASSLQTNTGQLYF. CDR3 DNA (partial): TGTGCCAGCAGTCTTCAGACAAACACCGGGCAGCTCTAC. Complete variable domain (other parts from reference TRBV26 and TRBJ2-2): NSKVIQTPRYLVKGQGQKAKMRCIPEKGHPVVFWYQQNKNNEFKFLINFQNQEVLQQIDMTEKRFSAECPSNSPCSLEIQSSEAGDSALYLCASSLQTNTGQLYFGEGSKLTVL.

A note on this clone: Gene names are mouse gene names. The DNA read from the CDR3 is TGTGCCAGCTCTCCGGGACTGGGGGACACCGGGCAGCTCTAC. This gives the protein CASSPGLGDTGQLY. From start to end, the CDR3 is CASSPGLGDTGQLYF. The chain has TRBV12-2 and TRBJ2-2; 11 bases map to TRBD2. The CDR3 end is not reached by the read, which stops 1 residue before it; the germline J gene fills it in. The length of the CDR3 is 15 residues. Germline V gene lookup returns CDR1 SGHLS and CDR2 HYDKME. V lost 2 bases and J lost 3; bases outside the gene matches: 1.

Of note for this clone: The gene names given are mouse names. The sequenced CDR3 bases are TGTGCCAGCAGTCTGTCACAGACTAGTCAAAACACCTTGTAC. Amino acids: CASSLSQTSQNTLY. The whole CDR3 is CASSLSQTSQNTLYF. The chain combines TRBV26 with TRBJ2-4; D not certain. The read ends 1 residue shy of where the CDR3 ends; the end is completed using the germline J gene. Looked up from germline, CDR1 is KGHPV and CDR2 is FQNQEV (reference sequence). V was shortened by 0 bases and J by 0 bases, with 7 bases between the two germline ends. The CDR3 sequence is 15 residues long.

About this clone: Mouse gene names and germline throughout. The read stops 1 residue short of the end of the CDR3; the missing end is completed from the germline J gene. The V gene is TRBV20, the J gene TRBJ1-5; D might be TRBD1 (6 bases). The CDR3 consists of 12 residues. Trimming shortened V by 6 bases and J by 0 bases, and 6 bases separated the two germline ends. Germline values: CDR1 GFQATS, CDR2 STVNSAI. CDR3 DNA, as far as it was read: TGTGGTGCGGGACATAACAACCAGGCTCCGCTT. It translates to CGAGHNNQAPL. The CDR3 in full is CGAGHNNQAPLF.

Concerning this clone itself: The gene symbols are mouse symbols. Read data end 1 residue before the CDR3 end; the end is taken from the germline J gene. The chain carries TRBV12-1 and TRBJ1-5; tentatively, D is TRBD1 (5 bases). This CDR3 contains 15 residues. Germline CDR1 is SGHSN and CDR2 is HYEKVE. The germline V and J ends were trimmed by 4 bases and 0 bases, with 12 bases remaining between them. CDR3 bases read: TGTGCCAGCTCCTCCGGGACTCATAACAACCAGGCTCCGCTT. The encoded protein is CASSSGTHNNQAPL. From start to end, the CDR3 is CASSSGTHNNQAPLF.